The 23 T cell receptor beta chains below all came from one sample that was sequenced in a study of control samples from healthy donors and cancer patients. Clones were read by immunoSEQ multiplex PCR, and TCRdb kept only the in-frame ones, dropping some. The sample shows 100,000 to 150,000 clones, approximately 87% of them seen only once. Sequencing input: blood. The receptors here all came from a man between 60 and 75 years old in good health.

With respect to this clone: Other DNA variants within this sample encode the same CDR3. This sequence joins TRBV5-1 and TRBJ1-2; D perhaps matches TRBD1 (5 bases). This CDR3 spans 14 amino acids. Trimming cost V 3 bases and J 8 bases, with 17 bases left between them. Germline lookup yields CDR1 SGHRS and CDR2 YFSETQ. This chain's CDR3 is CASSSLGGGRGYTF. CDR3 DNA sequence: TGCGCCAGCAGCTCCCTCGGGGGGGGTCGCGGCTACACCTTC.

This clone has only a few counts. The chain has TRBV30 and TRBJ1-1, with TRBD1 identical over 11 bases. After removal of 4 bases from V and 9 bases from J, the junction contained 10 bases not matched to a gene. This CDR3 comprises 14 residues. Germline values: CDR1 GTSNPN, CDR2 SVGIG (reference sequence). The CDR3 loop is CAWKISGTGGKAFF. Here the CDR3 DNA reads TGTGCCTGGAAGATCTCCGGGACAGGGGGGAAAGCTTTCTTT.

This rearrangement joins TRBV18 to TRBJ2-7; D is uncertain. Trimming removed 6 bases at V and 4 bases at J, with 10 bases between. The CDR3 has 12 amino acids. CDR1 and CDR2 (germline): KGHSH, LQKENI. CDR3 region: CASSPGRYEQYF. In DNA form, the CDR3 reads TGTGCCAGCTCGCCCGGACGATACGAGCAGTACTTC.

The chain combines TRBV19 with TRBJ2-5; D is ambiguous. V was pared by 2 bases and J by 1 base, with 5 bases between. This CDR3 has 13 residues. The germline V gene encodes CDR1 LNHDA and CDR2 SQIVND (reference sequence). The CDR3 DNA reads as TGTGCCAGTAGTATACAGTCCCAAGAGACCCAGTACTTC. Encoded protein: CASSIQSQETQYF.

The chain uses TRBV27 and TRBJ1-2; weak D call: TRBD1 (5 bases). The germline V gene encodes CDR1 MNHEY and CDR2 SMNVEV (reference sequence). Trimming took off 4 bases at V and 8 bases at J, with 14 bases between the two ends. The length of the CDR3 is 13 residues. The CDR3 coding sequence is TGTGCCAGCAGTTCCATGGGGGGGAACGGCTACACCTTC. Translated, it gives CASSSMGGNGYTF.

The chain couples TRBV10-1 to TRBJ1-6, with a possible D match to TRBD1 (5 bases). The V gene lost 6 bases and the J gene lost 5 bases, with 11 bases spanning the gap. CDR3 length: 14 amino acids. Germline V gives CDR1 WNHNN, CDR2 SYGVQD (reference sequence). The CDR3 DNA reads TGCGCCAGCAGGCAGGGCAGAAATAATTCACCCCTCCACTTT. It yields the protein CASRQGRNNSPLHF.

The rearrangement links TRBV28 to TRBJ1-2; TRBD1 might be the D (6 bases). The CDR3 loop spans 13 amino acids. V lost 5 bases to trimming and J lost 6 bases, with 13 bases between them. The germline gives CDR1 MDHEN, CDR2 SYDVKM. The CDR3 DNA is TGTGCCAGCAGTCGACAGGTGGAGGATGGCTACACCTTC. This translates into CASSRQVEDGYTF.

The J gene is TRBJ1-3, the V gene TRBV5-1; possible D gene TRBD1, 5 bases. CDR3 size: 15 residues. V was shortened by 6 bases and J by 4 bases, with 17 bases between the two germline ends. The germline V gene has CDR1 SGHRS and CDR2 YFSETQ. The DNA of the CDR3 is TGCGCCAGCAAGGATCCGGGACCCCAAGGAAACACCATATATTTT. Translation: CASKDPGPQGNTIYF.

The CDR3 spells CASSWGQGRAGELFF. CDR3 nucleotides: TGTGCCAGCAGCTGGGGACAGGGTAGGGCCGGGGAGCTGTTTTTT. This chain joins TRBV5-5 and TRBJ2-2, with 9 bases matching TRBD1. The CDR3 spans 15 residues. The germline CDR1 and CDR2 sequences are SGHKS and YYEKEE (reference sequence). Trimming cost V 3 bases and J 6 bases; bases outside gene matches: 6.

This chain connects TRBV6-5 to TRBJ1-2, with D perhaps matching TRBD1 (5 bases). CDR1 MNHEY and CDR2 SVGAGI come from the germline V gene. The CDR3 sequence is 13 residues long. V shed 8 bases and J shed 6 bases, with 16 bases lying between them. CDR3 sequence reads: CASRGWEWDGYTF. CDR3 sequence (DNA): TGTGCCAGCCGGGGGTGGGAGTGGGATGGCTACACCTTC.

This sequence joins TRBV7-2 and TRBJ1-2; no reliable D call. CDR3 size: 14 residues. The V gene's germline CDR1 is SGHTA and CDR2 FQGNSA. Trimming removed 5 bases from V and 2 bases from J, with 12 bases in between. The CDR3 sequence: CASSTLYTNYGYTF. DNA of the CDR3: TGTGCCAGCAGCACCCTGTACACCAACTATGGCTACACCTTC.

CDR3 nucleotides: TGTGCCATCAGTGAGTCTCAAGGGGGGGCGAGCTCCTACAATGAGCAGTTCTTC. Its protein is CAISESQGGASSYNEQFF. This chain joins TRBV10-3 and TRBJ2-1, with a weak D call TRBD2 (7 bases). This CDR3 has 18 amino acids. V was trimmed by 0 bases and J by 0 bases, leaving 15 bases between them. Germline lookup yields CDR1 ENHRY and CDR2 SYGVKD.

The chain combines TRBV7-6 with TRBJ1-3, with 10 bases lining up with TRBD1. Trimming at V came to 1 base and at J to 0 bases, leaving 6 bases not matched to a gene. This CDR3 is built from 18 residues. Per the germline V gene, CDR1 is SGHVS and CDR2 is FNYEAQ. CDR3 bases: TGTGCCAGCAGCTTAGTGGGACAGGGGACCCGCTCTGGAAACACCATATATTTT. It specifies CASSLVGQGTRSGNTIYF.

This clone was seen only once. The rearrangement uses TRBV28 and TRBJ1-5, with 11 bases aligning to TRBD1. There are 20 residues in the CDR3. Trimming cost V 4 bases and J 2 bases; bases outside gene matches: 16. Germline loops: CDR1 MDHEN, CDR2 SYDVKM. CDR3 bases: TGTGCCAGCAGTTCCCTCCGGACAGGGGGCCCTTTAAGTGGCAATCAGCCCCAGCATTTT. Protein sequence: CASSSLRTGGPLSGNQPQHF.

The CDR3 region is CASSLSPSGANVLTF. DNA of the CDR3: TGTGCCAGCAGCTTGAGCCCCTCTGGGGCCAACGTCCTGACTTTC. The J gene is TRBJ2-6, the V gene TRBV5-8; D is unclear. The V gene lost 1 base and the J gene lost 0 bases, with 5 bases spanning the gap. The V gene's germline CDR1 is SGHTS and CDR2 YDEGEE. The CDR3 totals 15 residues.

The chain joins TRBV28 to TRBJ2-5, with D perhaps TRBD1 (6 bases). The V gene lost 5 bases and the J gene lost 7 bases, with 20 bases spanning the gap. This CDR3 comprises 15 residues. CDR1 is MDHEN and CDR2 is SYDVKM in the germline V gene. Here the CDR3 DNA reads TGTGCCAGCAGTCCTTCCGGACAGAGCTTAGGGACCCAGTACTTC. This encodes CASSPSGQSLGTQYF.

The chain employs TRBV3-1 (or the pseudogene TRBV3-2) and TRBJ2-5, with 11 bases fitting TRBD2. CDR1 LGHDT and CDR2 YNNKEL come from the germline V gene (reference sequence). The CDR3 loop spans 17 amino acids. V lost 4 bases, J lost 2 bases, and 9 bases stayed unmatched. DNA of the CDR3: TGTGCCAGCAGCCCCCAGACTAGCGGGGTTATACAAGAGACCCAGTACTTC. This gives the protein CASSPQTSGVIQETQYF.

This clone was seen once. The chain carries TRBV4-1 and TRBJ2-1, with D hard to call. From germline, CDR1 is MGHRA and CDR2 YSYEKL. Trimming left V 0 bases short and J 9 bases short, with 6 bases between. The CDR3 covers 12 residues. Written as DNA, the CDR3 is TGCGCCAGCAGCCAAGATCTCGGTGAGCAGTTCTTC. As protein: CASSQDLGEQFF.

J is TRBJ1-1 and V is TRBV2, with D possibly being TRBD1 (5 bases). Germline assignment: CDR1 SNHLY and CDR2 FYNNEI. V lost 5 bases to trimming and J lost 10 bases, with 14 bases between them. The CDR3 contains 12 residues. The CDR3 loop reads CASSTDTGTAFF. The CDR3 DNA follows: TGTGCCAGCAGTACGGACACAGGAACAGCTTTCTTT.

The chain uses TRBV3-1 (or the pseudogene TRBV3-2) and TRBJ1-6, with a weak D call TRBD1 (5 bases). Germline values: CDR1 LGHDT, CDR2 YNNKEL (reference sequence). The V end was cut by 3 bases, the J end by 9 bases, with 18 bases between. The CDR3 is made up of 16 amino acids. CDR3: CASSQGGTASSSPLHF. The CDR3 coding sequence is TGTGCCAGCAGCCAGGGGGGAACAGCCTCAAGTTCACCCCTCCACTTT.

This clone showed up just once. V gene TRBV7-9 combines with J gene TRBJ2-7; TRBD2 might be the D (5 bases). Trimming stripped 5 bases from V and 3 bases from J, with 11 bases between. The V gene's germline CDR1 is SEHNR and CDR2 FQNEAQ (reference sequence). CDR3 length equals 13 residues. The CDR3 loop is CASSTAGIYEQYF. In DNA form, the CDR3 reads TGTGCCAGCAGCACAGCCGGGATCTACGAGCAGTACTTC.

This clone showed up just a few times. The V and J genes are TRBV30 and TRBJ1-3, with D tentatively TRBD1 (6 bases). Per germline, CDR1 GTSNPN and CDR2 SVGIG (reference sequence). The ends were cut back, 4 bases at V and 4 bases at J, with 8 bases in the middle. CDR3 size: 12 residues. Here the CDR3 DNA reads TGTGCCTGGAAGGGGGTAGGAAACACCATATATTTT. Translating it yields CAWKGVGNTIYF.

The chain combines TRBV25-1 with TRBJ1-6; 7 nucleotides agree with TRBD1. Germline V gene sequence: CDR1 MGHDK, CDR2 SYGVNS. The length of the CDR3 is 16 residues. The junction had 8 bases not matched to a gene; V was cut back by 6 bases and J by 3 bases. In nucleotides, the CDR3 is TGTGCCAGCAGAGGACAAAGACAGGGCTATAATTCACCCCTCCACTTT. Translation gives CASRGQRQGYNSPLHF.